This TCR beta chain was identified during a study of shared clonotypes between healthy human individuals. The germline V gene has CDR1 SGDLS and CDR2 YYNGEE. The CDR3 sequence is 16 residues long. The V and J ends lost 4 bases and 8 bases, in that order; junction bases with no gene match: 7. Libraries were prepared by immunoSEQ multiplex PCR; TCRdb keeps only in-frame clonotypes and omits some of them. The sample contains some 2 million clones, 95% of which appear only once. Specimen: naive CD4+ T cells sorted from blood. This sample's subset: CD45RA+ positively selected. The sequence was obtained from a man aged 18 to 35 in good health. The chain joins TRBV9 to TRBJ2-3; 16 bases map to TRBD2. This CDR3 is CASSPGTSGGAGTQYF. DNA of the CDR3: TGTGCCAGCAGCCCCGGGACTAGCGGGGGGGCAGGTACGCAGTATTTT.